This T cell receptor beta chain was captured in a study of T cell responses to AZD1222 COVID-19 vaccine. Findings and caveats of the study: Unmutated variant regions are reportedly the target of nearly half of TCRs that are spike-specific. It was only six AZD1222 recipients who were seropositive at baseline. Spike-wide vaccine-associated CD4 TCRs dominated at 160-218 and 743-854.

Sequencing was performed with immunoSEQ multiplex PCR; in TCRdb, only in-frame clones are kept and a portion is missing. The repertoire holds around 120,000 clones, roughly 91% seen once, with 25% to 30% in the top ten. Germline assignment: CDR1 LNHDA and CDR2 SQIVND (reference sequence). This CDR3 has 15 residues. J was trimmed by 1 base and V by 6 bases; bases with no gene match: 5. A remark on this clone: Its cognate antigen is unknown.

The receptor comes from an adult in good health. This specimen was peripheral blood, taken on day 0 of AZD1222 vaccination. This chain uses TRBV19 with TRBJ2-7; TRBD2 agrees at 11 bases. The CDR3 is CASRLAGVASYEQYF. For the CDR3, the DNA is TGTGCCAGTAGACTAGCGGGAGTAGCTTCCTACGAGCAGTACTTC.